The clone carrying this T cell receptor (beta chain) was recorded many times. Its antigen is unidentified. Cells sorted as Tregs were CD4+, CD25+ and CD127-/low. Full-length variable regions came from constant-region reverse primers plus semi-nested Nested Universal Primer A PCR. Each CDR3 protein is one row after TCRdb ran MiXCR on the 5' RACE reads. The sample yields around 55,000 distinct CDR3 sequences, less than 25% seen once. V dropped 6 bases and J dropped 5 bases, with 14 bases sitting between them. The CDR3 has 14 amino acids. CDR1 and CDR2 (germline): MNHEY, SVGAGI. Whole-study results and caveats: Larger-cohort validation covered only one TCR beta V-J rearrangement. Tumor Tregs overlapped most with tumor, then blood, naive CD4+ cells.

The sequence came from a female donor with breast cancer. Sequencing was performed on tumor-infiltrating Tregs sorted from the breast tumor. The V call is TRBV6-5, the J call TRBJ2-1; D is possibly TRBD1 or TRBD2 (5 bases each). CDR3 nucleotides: TGTGCCAGCAGCCCCGGGACGGCGGACAATGAGCAGTTCTTC. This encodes CASSPGTADNEQFF.